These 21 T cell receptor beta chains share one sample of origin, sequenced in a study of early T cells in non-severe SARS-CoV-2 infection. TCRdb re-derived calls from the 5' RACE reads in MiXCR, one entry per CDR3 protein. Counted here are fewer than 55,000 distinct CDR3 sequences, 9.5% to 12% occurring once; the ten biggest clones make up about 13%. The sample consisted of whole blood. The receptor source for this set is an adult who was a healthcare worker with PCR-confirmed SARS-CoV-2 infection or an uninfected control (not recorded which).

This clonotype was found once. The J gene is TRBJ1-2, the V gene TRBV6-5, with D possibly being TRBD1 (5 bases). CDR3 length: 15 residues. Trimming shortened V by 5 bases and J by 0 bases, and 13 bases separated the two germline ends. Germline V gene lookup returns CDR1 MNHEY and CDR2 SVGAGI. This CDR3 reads CASSPQGTANYGYTF. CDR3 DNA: TGTGCCAGCAGTCCCCAGGGAACCGCTAACTATGGCTACACCTTC.

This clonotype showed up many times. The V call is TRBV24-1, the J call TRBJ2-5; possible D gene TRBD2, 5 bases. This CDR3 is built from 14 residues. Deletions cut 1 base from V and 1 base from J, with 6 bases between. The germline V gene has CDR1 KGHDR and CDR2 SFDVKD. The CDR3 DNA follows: TGTGCCACCAGTGATTTCCGGGGCCAAGAGACCCAGTACTTC. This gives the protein CATSDFRGQETQYF.

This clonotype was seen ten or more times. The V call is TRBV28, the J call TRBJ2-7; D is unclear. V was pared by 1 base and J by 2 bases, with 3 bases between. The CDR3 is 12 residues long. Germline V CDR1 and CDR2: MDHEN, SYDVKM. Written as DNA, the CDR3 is TGTGCCAGCAGTTTATCGCCCTACGAGCAGTACTTC. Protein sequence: CASSLSPYEQYF.

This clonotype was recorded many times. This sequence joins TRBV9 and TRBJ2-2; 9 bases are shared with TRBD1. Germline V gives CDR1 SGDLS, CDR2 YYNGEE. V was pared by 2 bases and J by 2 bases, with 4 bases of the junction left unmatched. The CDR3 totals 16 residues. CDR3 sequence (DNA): TGTGCCAGCAGCGTCGGGACAGGGATAAACACCGGGGAGCTGTTTTTT. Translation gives CASSVGTGINTGELFF.

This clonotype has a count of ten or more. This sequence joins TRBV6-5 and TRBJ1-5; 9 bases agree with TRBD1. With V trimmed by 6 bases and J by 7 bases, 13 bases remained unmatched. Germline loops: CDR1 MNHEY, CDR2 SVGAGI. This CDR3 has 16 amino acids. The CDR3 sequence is CASSRSRTGVGQPQHF. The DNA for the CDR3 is TGTGCCAGCAGCCGCTCCCGGACAGGGGTCGGGCAGCCCCAGCATTTT.

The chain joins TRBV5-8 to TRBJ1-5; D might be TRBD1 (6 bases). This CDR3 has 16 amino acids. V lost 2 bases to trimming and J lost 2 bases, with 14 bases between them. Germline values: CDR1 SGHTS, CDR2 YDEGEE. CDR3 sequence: CASSFLTGVGNQPQHF. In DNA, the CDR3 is TGTGCCAGCAGCTTTTTGACAGGCGTGGGCAATCAGCCCCAGCATTTT.

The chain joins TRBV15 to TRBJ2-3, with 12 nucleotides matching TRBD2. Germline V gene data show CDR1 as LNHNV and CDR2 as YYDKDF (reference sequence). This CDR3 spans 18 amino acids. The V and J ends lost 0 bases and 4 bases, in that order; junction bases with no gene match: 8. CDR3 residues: CATSRDPPTSGSPDTQYF. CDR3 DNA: TGTGCCACCAGCAGAGACCCCCCGACTAGCGGGAGTCCAGATACGCAGTATTTT.

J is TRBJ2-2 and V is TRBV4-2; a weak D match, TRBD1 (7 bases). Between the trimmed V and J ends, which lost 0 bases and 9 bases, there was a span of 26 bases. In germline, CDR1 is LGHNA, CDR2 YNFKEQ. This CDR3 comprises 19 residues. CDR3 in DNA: TGTGCCAGCAGCCAAGAGATCTTTGGTACAGGGGCGGGAAGCCGGGAGCTGTTTTTT. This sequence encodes CASSQEIFGTGAGSRELFF.

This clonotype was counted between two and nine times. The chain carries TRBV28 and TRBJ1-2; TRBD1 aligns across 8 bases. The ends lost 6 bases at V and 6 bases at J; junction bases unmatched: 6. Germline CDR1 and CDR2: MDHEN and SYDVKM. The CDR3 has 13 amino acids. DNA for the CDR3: TGTGCCAGCAGGATACAGGGGGTCGATGGCTACACCTTC. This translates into CASRIQGVDGYTF.

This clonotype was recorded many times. DNA of the CDR3: TGTGCCAGCAGTTTCGGGGTTCCCTCCACAGATACGCAGTATTTT. Its translation: CASSFGVPSTDTQYF. J is TRBJ2-3 and V is TRBV12-3 or TRBV12-4; TRBD2 is a possible D gene (5 bases). Trimming left V 3 bases short and J 2 bases short, with 12 bases between. The CDR3 loop spans 15 amino acids.

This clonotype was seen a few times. Here the CDR3 reads CASSLLGAYNEQFF. CDR3 bases: TGCGCCAGCAGCTTGCTGGGGGCCTACAATGAGCAGTTCTTC. The chain couples TRBV5-1 to TRBJ2-1, with D possibly called TRBD1 or TRBD2 (5 bases each). Trimming removed 1 base from V and 2 bases from J, with 7 bases in between. This CDR3 has 14 amino acids. The germline V gene encodes CDR1 SGHRS and CDR2 YFSETQ.

This CDR3 reads CASSPTSSGVTDTQYF. The CDR3 DNA follows: TGTGCCAGCTCACCAACGTCCAGCGGGGTCACAGATACGCAGTATTTT. This chain connects TRBV18 to TRBJ2-3; 7 nucleotides agree with TRBD2. In germline, CDR1 is KGHSH, CDR2 LQKENI. Germline trimming cut 2 bases from V and 2 bases from J; bases unmatched to any gene: 7. This CDR3 region has 16 residues.

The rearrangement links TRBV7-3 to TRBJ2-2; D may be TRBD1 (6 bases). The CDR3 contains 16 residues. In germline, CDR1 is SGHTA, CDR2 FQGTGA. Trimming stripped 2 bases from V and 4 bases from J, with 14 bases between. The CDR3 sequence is CASSLSLTGPTGELFF. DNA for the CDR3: TGTGCCAGCAGCTTATCTTTGACAGGACCCACCGGGGAGCTGTTTTTT.

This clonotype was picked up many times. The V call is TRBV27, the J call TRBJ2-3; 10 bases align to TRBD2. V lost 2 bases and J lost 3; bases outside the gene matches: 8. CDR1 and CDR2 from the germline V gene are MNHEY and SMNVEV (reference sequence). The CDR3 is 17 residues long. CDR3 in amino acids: CASSLSLAGVGTDTQYF. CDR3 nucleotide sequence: TGTGCCAGCAGTTTAAGTCTAGCGGGGGTTGGAACAGATACGCAGTATTTT.

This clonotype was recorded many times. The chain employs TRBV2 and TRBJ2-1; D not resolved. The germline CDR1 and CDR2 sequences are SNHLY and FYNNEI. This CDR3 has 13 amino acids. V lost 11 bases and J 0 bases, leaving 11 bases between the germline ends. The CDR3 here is CAWAESSYNEQFF. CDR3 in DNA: TGTGCCTGGGCGGAAAGCTCCTACAATGAGCAGTTCTTC. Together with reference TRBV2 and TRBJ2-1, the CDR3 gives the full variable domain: EPEVTQTPSHQVTQMGQEVILRCVPISNHLYFYWYRQILGQKVEFLVSFYNNEISEKSEIFDDQFSVERPDGSNFTLKIRSTKLEDSAMYFCAWAESSYNEQFFGPGTRLTVL.

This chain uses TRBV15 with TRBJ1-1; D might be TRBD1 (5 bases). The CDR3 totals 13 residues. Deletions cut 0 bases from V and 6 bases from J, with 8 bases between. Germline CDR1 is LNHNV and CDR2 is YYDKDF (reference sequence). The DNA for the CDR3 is TGTGCCACCAGCAGAGATCGGGGGGCTGAAGCTTTCTTT. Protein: CATSRDRGAEAFF.

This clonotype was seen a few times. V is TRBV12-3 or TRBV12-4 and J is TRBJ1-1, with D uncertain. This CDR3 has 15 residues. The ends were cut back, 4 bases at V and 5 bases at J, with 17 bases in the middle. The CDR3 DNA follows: TGTGCCAGCAGTTCTGGGAGTACAGAGGGAACTGAAGCTTTCTTT. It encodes CASSSGSTEGTEAFF.

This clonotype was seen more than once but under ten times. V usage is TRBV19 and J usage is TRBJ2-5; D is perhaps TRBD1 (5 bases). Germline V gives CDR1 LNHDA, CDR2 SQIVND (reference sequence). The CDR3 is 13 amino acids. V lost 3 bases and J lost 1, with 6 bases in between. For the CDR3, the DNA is TGTGCCAGTAGTATGGGGCTCCAAGAGACCCAGTACTTC. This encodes CASSMGLQETQYF.

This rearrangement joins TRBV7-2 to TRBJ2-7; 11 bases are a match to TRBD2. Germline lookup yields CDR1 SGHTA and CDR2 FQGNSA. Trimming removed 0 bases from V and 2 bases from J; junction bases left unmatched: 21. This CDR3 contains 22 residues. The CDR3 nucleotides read TGTGCCAGCAGCTTAGCCGGCAGGGCGGGATTAGCGGGAGGGCCTCGGCCCTACGAGCAGTACTTC. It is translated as CASSLAGRAGLAGGPRPYEQYF.

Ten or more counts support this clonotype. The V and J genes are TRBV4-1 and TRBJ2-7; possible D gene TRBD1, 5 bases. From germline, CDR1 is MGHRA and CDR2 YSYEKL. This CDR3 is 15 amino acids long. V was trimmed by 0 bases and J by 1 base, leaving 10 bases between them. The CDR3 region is CASSQEGPGSYEQYF. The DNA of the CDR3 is TGCGCCAGCAGCCAAGAGGGGCCAGGTTCCTACGAGCAGTACTTC.

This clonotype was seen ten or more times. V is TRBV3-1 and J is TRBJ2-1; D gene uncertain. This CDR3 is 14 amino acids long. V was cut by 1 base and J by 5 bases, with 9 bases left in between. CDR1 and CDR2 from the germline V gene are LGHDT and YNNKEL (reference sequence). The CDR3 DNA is TGTGCCAGCAGCCAAGCGGGCCGCAACAATGAGCAGTTCTTC. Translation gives CASSQAGRNNEQFF.